This T cell receptor beta chain is drawn from a study of T cell repertoires in cytomegalovirus infection. Concerning this clonotype: The antigen is not known.

Findings and caveats of the study: Clonotype analysis showed dominance of the ex vivo response by HLA-C-restricted CMV-specific TCR beta clonotypes.

TCRdb re-called the reads through MiXCR, storing one row per CDR3 protein. The sample has roughly 500,000 distinct CDR3 sequences, roughly 42% seen once. The germline V and J ends were trimmed by 3 bases and 4 bases, with 13 bases remaining between them. CDR3 length equals 15 residues. Germline V gene data show CDR1 as LNHDA and CDR2 as SQIVND (reference sequence). The specimen comprised cultured PBMCs, sampled from culture after CMV antigen stimulation. This clonotype was sampled from a human donor in good health (CMV status not recorded). Some clones in this sample may be carry-over from other donors' samples. The V call is TRBV19, the J call TRBJ2-1; maybe TRBD2 (6 bases). The CDR3 sequence: CASSIRDSTYNEQFF. DNA for the CDR3: TGTGCCAGTAGTATTAGGGACTCGACTTACAATGAGCAGTTCTTC. The complete variable domain, with remaining parts taken from reference TRBV19 and TRBJ2-1, reads DGGITQSPKYLFRKEGQNVTLSCEQNLNHDAMYWYRQDPGQGLRLIYYSQIVNDFQKGDIAEGYSVSREKKESFPLTVTSAQKNPTAFYLCASSIRDSTYNEQFFGPGTRLTVL.